Presented here are 23 T cell receptor beta chains from one specimen sequenced in a study of beta chain features in type 1 diabetes. Findings of the study overall: Among patients with Type 1 diabetes, TCRB CDR3s were moderately but significantly shorter in every one of the four CD4+ subsets.

The entirety of the isolated RNA underwent reverse transcription, so expressed TCRB transcripts were sequenced. Libraries were prepared by immunoSEQ multiplex PCR; TCRdb keeps only in-frame clonotypes and omits some of them. The data hold hundreds of thousands of clones, with about 14% observed a single time. Which antigens these TCRs recognize remains unknown. Sample: naive CD4+ T cells from blood. All receptors derive from a young man with type 1 diabetes.

The chain carries TRBV19 and TRBJ1-5, with D tentatively TRBD1 (5 bases). The ends were cut back, 6 bases at V and 5 bases at J, with 14 bases in the middle. The CDR3 runs to 14 residues. Germline assignment: CDR1 LNHDA and CDR2 SQIVND (reference sequence). CDR3 protein: CASRRGVRDQPQHF. Here the CDR3 DNA reads TGTGCCAGTAGGAGGGGTGTGCGGGATCAGCCCCAGCATTTT. The variable domain in full, with the rest retrieved from reference TRBV19 and TRBJ1-5, is DGGITQSPKYLFRKEGQNVTLSCEQNLNHDAMYWYRQDPGQGLRLIYYSQIVNDFQKGDIAEGYSVSREKKESFPLTVTSAQKNPTAFYLCASRRGVRDQPQHFGDGTRLSIL.

This clone has just a few counts. The chain uses TRBV6-5 and TRBJ2-7, with D perhaps TRBD2 (6 bases). CDR3 size: 11 residues. From germline, CDR1 is MNHEY and CDR2 SVGAGI. The V end was cut by 8 bases, the J end by 7 bases, with 12 bases between. CDR3 loop: CASAAGSEQYF. In DNA form, the CDR3 reads TGTGCCAGCGCGGCGGGAAGTGAGCAGTACTTC.

This clone was seen only a few times. The gene calls are TRBV2 and TRBJ2-3; D remains ambiguous. From germline, CDR1 is SNHLY and CDR2 FYNNEI. The CDR3 runs 13 residues. V was trimmed by 7 bases and J by 2 bases, leaving 10 bases between them. CDR3: CASKSGITDTQYF. The CDR3 DNA sequence: TGTGCCAGCAAATCAGGTATCACAGATACGCAGTATTTT.

The chain has TRBV19 and TRBJ2-6, with 7 bases matching TRBD1. The CDR3 contains 16 residues. Trimming removed 6 bases from V and 0 bases from J; junction bases left unmatched: 5. Germline V lookup: CDR1 LNHDA, CDR2 SQIVND (reference sequence). CDR3 coding DNA: TGTGCCAGTAGGGACAGGTACCTCTCTGGGGCCAACGTCCTGACTTTC. Residues: CASRDRYLSGANVLTF.

In this sample, this clone turned up a few times. The chain employs TRBV29-1 and TRBJ1-2, with TRBD1 as a possible D gene (6 bases). Trimming shortened V by 5 bases and J by 8 bases, and 15 bases separated the two germline ends. Germline values: CDR1 SQVTM, CDR2 ANQGSEA. CDR3 length: 12 residues. CDR3 coding DNA: TGCAGCGTTCCCGGGGGCGCAGGCGGCTACACCTTC. Its translation: CSVPGGAGGYTF.

The chain is built from TRBV9 and TRBJ1-2; the D gene is possibly TRBD1 (5 bases). CDR1 is SGDLS, CDR2 YYNGEE, per germline. Trimming removed 0 bases at V and 7 bases at J, with 13 bases between. This CDR3 contains 14 residues. The CDR3 region has the DNA TGTGCCAGCAGCGTAGGGTCAGGGATCGGTGGCTACACCTTC. Protein product: CASSVGSGIGGYTF.

The gene calls are TRBV10-3 and TRBJ2-7; TRBD1 might be the D (5 bases). The germline CDR1 and CDR2 sequences are ENHRY and SYGVKD. The CDR3 covers 14 residues. Trimming shortened V by 6 bases and J by 1 base, and 13 bases separated the two germline ends. The CDR3 DNA sequence: TGTGCCATCAGCCAGGACAAAGTGTCCTACGAGCAGTACTTC. Protein: CAISQDKVSYEQYF.

V usage is TRBV5-5 and J usage is TRBJ2-2; tentatively, D is TRBD2 (5 bases). V gave up 0 bases and J gave up 4 bases, with 13 bases separating them. CDR1 and CDR2 from the germline V gene are SGHKS and YYEKEE (reference sequence). The CDR3 sequence is 16 residues long. CDR3 bases: TGTGCCAGCAGCTTGGCCCCGCCGGGATCCACCGGGGAGCTGTTTTTT. Amino acids: CASSLAPPGSTGELFF.

This clone occurred a few times. J is TRBJ2-1 and V is TRBV9, with 7 nucleotides matching TRBD1. Per the germline V gene, CDR1 is SGDLS and CDR2 is YYNGEE. The CDR3 runs 17 residues. Trimming took 0 bases from V and 4 from J; bases not matched to a gene: 10. The CDR3 here is CASSVGIGRDSYNEQFF. The CDR3, as DNA: TGTGCCAGCAGCGTAGGAATTGGACGGGACAGTTACAATGAGCAGTTCTTC.

The chain employs TRBV30 and TRBJ2-5; D may be TRBD1 or TRBD2 (6 bases each). Germline loops: CDR1 GTSNPN, CDR2 SVGIG (reference sequence). CDR3 length equals 15 residues. Trimming took 2 bases from V and 2 from J, leaving 15 bases between them. The chain's CDR3 is CAWSSGVGGQETQYF. The CDR3 coding sequence is TGTGCCTGGAGTTCTGGGGTAGGGGGGCAAGAGACCCAGTACTTC.

This clone was detected only a few times. The V and J genes are TRBV29-1 and TRBJ1-4, with TRBD1 matching over 7 bases. With V trimmed by 5 bases and J by 8 bases, 23 bases remained unmatched. This CDR3 comprises 18 residues. The germline CDR1 and CDR2 sequences are SQVTM and ANQGSEA. The CDR3 reads CSVSSLGSGGTASEKLFF. CDR3 in DNA: TGCAGCGTTTCGTCTCTGGGGTCGGGCGGGACAGCCAGCGAAAAACTGTTTTTT.

V gene TRBV27 combines with J gene TRBJ2-3; TRBD2 matches 7 bases. Per germline, CDR1 MNHEY and CDR2 SMNVEV (reference sequence). CDR3 length: 15 residues. Trimming removed 5 bases from V and 2 bases from J; junction bases left unmatched: 7. CDR3 in DNA: TGTGCCAGCAGTCCACTAGCGCTTACCACAGATACGCAGTATTTT. This codes for CASSPLALTTDTQYF.

There are a few counts of this clone. V is TRBV7-2 and J is TRBJ2-5; 11 nucleotides agree with TRBD2. Germline V gene sequence: CDR1 SGHTA, CDR2 FQGNSA. CDR3 length equals 19 residues. The V and J ends lost 4 bases and 5 bases, in that order; junction bases with no gene match: 18. CDR3 sequence reads: CASSSRLSLAGGLGETQYF. CDR3 nucleotide sequence: TGTGCCAGCAGCTCCCGCCTGAGTCTAGCGGGAGGTCTGGGGGAGACCCAGTACTTC.

The V call is TRBV30, the J call TRBJ2-3; D gene uncertain. The length of the CDR3 is 17 residues. Trimming shortened V by 3 bases and J by 0 bases, and 19 bases separated the two germline ends. Germline-derived CDR1 and CDR2 are GTSNPN and SVGIG (reference sequence). The CDR3 is CAWSAPVGATSTDTQYF. The CDR3 DNA reads TGTGCCTGGAGCGCTCCCGTCGGTGCCACTAGCACAGATACGCAGTATTTT.

CDR3 sequence (DNA): TGTGCCAGCAGCCCCTCCGGGACAGGGGGAGGTAATGAGCAGTTCTTC. Translated, it gives CASSPSGTGGGNEQFF. The chain carries TRBV7-9 and TRBJ2-1, with 11 bases identical to TRBD1. J was trimmed by 7 bases and V by 5 bases; bases with no gene match: 10. From germline, CDR1 is SEHNR and CDR2 FQNEAQ (reference sequence). The CDR3 runs to 16 residues.

This clone has a handful of counts. V is TRBV4-1 and J is TRBJ2-5; D is possibly TRBD1 or TRBD2 (5 bases each). In germline, CDR1 is MGHRA, CDR2 YSYEKL. Trimming took 0 bases from V and 5 from J, leaving 19 bases between them. The CDR3 sequence is 17 residues long. DNA of the CDR3: TGCGCCAGCAGCCAAGATATTCTCCGGGGCGTGGGGGAGACCCAGTACTTC. It encodes CASSQDILRGVGETQYF.

This clone was observed a handful of times. The chain uses TRBV19 and TRBJ2-1, with D perhaps matching TRBD2 (6 bases). Between the trimmed V and J ends, which lost 7 bases and 0 bases, there was a span of 19 bases. Per the germline V gene, CDR1 is LNHDA and CDR2 is SQIVND (reference sequence). This CDR3 is built from 17 residues. The CDR3 loop is CASTPGSAPISYNEQFF. CDR3 nucleotide sequence: TGTGCCAGTACACCCGGGAGCGCCCCGATCTCCTACAATGAGCAGTTCTTC.

The gene calls are TRBV6-6 and TRBJ1-4; D is possibly TRBD1 (5 bases). This CDR3 is built from 15 residues. Germline V CDR1 and CDR2: MNHNY, SVGAGI (reference sequence). Trimming shortened V by 6 bases and J by 4 bases, and 15 bases separated the two germline ends. The CDR3 loop is CASRTRGTDNEKLFF. The CDR3 DNA reads TGTGCCAGCAGAACCAGAGGGACGGATAATGAAAAACTGTTTTTT.

The chain couples TRBV28 to TRBJ2-3; 7 nucleotides align to TRBD2. V trimming: 2 bases; J trimming: 3 bases; junction bases outside the gene matches: 5. The CDR3 spans 15 residues. Germline V gene data show CDR1 as MDHEN and CDR2 as SYDVKM. The CDR3 is CASSLAGAGTDTQYF. DNA of the CDR3: TGTGCCAGCAGTTTAGCGGGAGCTGGGACAGATACGCAGTATTTT.

This clone has more than one count but fewer than ten. In nucleotides, the CDR3 is TGTGCCAGCAGTGACCCAGCTCAGGGGGCCTACGAGCAGTACTTC. Translated, it gives CASSDPAQGAYEQYF. V usage is TRBV25-1 and J usage is TRBJ2-7; 7 nucleotides agree with TRBD1. Trimming removed 3 bases from V and 2 bases from J; junction bases left unmatched: 7. The CDR3 has 15 amino acids. Per the germline V gene, CDR1 is MGHDK and CDR2 is SYGVNS.

This chain uses TRBV2 with TRBJ1-5; tentatively, D is TRBD1 (6 bases). Germline-derived CDR1 and CDR2 are SNHLY and FYNNEI. CDR3 length: 13 residues. The ends were cut back, 8 bases at V and 3 bases at J, with 11 bases in the middle. The DNA of the CDR3 is TGTGCCAGCCTACAGGGTAACAATCAGCCCCAGCATTTT. It is translated as CASLQGNNQPQHF.

This clone was detected only a few times. The J gene is TRBJ1-1, the V gene TRBV6-6, with a possible D match to TRBD1 (5 bases). The V gene lost 10 bases and the J gene lost 1 base, with 19 bases spanning the gap. The CDR3 totals 15 residues. Per the germline V gene, CDR1 is MNHNY and CDR2 is SVGAGI (reference sequence). In DNA form, the CDR3 reads TGTGCCACTAAAGGGTCATCAGGGAAGAACACTGAAGCTTTCTTT. Translating gives CATKGSSGKNTEAFF.

As concerns this clone: The sample holds other DNA sequences that translate to the same CDR3. The chain joins TRBV30 to TRBJ2-7; TRBD1 matches 10 bases. The germline CDR1 and CDR2 sequences are GTSNPN and SVGIG (reference sequence). The V segment lost 5 bases and the J segment 2 bases; nucleotides outside the gene matches: 0. This CDR3 has 12 residues. DNA of the CDR3: TGTGCCTGGGGGACAGGGGCCTACGAGCAGTACTTC. Amino acid sequence: CAWGTGAYEQYF. Complete variable domain (other parts from reference TRBV30 and TRBJ2-7): SQTIHQWPATLVQPVGSPLSLECTVEGTSNPNLYWYRQAAGRGLQLLFYSVGIGQISSEVPQNLSASRPQDRQFILSSKKLLLSDSGFYLCAWGTGAYEQYFGPGTRLTVT.